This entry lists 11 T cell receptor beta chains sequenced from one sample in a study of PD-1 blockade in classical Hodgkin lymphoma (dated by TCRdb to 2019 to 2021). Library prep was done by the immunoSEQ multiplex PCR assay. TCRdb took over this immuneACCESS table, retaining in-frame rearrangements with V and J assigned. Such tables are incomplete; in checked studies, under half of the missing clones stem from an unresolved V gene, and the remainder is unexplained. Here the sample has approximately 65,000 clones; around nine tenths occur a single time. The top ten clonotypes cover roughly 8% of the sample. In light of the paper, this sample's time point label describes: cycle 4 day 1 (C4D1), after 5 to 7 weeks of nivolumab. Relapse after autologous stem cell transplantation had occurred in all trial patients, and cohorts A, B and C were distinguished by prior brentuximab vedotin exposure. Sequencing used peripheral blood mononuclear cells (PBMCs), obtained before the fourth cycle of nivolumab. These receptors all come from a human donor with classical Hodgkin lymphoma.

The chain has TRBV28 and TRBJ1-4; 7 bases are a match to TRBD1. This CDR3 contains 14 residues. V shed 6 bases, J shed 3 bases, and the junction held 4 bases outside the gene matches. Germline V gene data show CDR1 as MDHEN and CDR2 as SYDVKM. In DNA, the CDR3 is TGTGCCAGCAGAGGACAGGATTCTAATGAAAAACTGTTTTTT. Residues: CASRGQDSNEKLFF.

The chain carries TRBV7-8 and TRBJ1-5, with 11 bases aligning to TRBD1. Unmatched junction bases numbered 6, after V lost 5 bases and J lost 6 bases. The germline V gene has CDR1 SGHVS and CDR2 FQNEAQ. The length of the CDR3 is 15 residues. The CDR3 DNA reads TGTGCCAGCAGCCAGGACAGGGGGCGAGGTCAGCCCCAGCATTTT. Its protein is CASSQDRGRGQPQHF.

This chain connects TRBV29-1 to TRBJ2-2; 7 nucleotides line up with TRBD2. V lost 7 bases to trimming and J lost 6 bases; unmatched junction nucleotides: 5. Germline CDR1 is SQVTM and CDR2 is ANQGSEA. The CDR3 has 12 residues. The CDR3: CSAATSPGELFF. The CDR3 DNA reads TGCAGCGCCGCGACTAGCCCCGGGGAGCTGTTTTTT.

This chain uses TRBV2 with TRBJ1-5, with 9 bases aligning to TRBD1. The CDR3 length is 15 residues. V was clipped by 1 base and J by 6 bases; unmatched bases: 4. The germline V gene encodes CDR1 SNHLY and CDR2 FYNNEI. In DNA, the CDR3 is TGTGCCAGCAGTGAAGAAACAGGGGGCTTTCAGCCCCAGCATTTT. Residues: CASSEETGGFQPQHF.

The CDR3 protein is CASSFDRGYEQYF. CDR3 DNA: TGTGCCAGCAGTTTTGACAGGGGTTACGAGCAGTACTTC. The rearrangement links TRBV2 to TRBJ2-7; 8 bases are a match to TRBD1. The CDR3 has 13 residues. After removal of 5 bases from V and 4 bases from J, the junction contained 4 bases not matched to a gene. The germline V gene encodes CDR1 SNHLY and CDR2 FYNNEI.

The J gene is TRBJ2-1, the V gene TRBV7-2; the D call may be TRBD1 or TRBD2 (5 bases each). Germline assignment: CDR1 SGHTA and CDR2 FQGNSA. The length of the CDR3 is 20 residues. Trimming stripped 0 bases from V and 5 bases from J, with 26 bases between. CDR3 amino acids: CASSLARVGTGQRRNNEQFF. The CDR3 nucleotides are TGTGCCAGCAGCTTAGCGCGGGTCGGCACAGGACAACGGCGGAACAATGAGCAGTTCTTC.

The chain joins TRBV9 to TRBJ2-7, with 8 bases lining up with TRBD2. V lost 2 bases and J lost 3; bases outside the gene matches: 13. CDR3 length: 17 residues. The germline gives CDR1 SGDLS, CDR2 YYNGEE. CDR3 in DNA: TGTGCCAGCAGCGTGGGACCCCTCTCAGCGGGAGTCTACGAGCAGTACTTC. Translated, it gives CASSVGPLSAGVYEQYF.

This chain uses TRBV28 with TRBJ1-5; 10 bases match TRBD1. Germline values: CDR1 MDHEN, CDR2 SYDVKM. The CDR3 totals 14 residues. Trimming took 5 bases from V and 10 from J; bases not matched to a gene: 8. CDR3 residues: CASSLGQGGRPQHF. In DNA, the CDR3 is TGTGCCAGCAGTCTAGGACAGGGGGGTCGTCCCCAGCATTTT. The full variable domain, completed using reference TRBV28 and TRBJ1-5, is DVKVTQSSRYLVKRTGEKVFLECVQDMDHENMFWYRQDPGLGLRLIYFSYDVKMKEKGDIPEGYSVSREKKERFSLILESASTNQTSMYLCASSLGQGGRPQHFGDGTRLSIL.

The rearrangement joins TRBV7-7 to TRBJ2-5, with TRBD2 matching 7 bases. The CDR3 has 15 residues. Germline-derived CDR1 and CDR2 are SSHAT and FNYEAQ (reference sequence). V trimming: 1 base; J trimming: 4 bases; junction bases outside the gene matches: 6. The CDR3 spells CASSLDAQRGETQYF. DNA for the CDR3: TGTGCCAGCAGCTTAGATGCCCAGCGGGGAGAGACCCAGTACTTC.

CDR3 residues: CASSRTGNTEAFF. As DNA, the CDR3 is TGTGCCAGCAGTCGGACGGGGAACACTGAAGCTTTCTTT. The V call is TRBV14, the J call TRBJ1-1; D ambiguous. Germline V lookup: CDR1 SGHDN, CDR2 FVKESK. V was pared by 6 bases and J by 1 base, with 9 bases between. The length of the CDR3 is 13 residues.

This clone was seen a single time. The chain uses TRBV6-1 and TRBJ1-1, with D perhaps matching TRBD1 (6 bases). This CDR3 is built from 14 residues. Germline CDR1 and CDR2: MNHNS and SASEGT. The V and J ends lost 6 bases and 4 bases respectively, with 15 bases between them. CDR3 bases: TGTGCCAGCAGGGGGGGGACACCGATCACTGAAGCTTTCTTT. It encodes CASRGGTPITEAFF.